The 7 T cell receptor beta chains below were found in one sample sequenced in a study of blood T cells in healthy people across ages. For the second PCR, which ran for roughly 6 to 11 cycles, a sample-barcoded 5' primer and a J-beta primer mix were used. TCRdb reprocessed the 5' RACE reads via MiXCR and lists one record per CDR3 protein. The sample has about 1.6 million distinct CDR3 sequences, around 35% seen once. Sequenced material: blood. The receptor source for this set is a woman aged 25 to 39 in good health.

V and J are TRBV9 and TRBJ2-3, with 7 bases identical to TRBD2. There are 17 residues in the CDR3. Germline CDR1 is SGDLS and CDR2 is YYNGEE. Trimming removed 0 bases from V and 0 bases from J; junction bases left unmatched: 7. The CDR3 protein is CASSVATGRESTDTQYF. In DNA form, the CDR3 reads TGTGCCAGCAGCGTAGCTACGGGGAGGGAGAGCACAGATACGCAGTATTTT.

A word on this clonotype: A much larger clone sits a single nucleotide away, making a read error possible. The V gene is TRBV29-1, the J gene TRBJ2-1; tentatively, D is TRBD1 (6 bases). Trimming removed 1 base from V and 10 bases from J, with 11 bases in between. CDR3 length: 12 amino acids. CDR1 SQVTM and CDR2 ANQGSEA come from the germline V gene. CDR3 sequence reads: CSVEGTAYEQFF. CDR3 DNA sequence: TGCAGCGTTGAAGGGACAGCCTACGAGCAGTTCTTC.

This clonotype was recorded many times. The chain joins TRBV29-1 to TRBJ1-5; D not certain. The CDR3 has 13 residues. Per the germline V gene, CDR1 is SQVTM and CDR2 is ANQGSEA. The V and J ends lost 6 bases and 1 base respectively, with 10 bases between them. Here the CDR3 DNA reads TGCAGCGTAGCTAGAGGAAGCAATCAGCCCCAGCATTTT. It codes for CSVARGSNQPQHF.

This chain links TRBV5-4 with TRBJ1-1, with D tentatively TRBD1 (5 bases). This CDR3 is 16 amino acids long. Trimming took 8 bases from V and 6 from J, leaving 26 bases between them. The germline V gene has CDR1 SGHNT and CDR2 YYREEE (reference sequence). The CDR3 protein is CASSEETGASSPEAFF. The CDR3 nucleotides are TGTGCCAGTAGCGAGGAAACCGGGGCCTCCAGCCCTGAAGCTTTCTTT.

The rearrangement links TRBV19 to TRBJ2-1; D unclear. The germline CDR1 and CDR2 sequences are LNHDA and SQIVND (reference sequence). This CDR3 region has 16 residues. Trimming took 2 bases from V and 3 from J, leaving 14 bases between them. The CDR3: CASSIMSRYHYNEQFF. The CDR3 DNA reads TGTGCCAGTAGTATAATGTCGCGGTACCACTACAATGAGCAGTTCTTC.

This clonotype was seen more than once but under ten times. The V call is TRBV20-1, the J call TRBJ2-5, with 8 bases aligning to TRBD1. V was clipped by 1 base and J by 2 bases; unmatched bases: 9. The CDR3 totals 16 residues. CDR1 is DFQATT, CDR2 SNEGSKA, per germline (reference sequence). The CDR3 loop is CSARAPGQGGQETQYF. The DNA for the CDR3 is TGCAGTGCTAGAGCTCCAGGACAGGGCGGGCAAGAGACCCAGTACTTC.

In nucleotides, the CDR3 is TGTGCCAACAGAACCGGGACTAGCGACTACAATGAGCAGTTCTTC. Protein: CANRTGTSDYNEQFF. This chain joins TRBV6-5 and TRBJ2-1; TRBD2 aligns across 10 bases. The CDR3 is made up of 15 amino acids. Germline V CDR1 and CDR2: MNHEY, SVGAGI. With V trimmed by 10 bases and J by 3 bases, 9 bases remained unmatched.